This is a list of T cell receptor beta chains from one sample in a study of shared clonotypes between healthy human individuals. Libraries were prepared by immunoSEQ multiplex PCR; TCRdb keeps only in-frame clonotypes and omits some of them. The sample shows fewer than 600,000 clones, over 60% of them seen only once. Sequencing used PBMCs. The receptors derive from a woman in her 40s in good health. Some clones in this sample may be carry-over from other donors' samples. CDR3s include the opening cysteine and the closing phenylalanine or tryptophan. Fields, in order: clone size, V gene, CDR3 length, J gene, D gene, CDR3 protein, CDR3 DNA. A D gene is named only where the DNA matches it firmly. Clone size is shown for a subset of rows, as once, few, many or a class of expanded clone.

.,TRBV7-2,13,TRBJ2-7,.,CASSSPVTGEQYF,TGTGCCAGCAGCTCCCCCGTGACGGGCGAGCAGTACTTC
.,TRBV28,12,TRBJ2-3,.,CASSLEADTQYF,TGTGCCAGCAGTTTAGAGGCAGATACGCAGTATTTT
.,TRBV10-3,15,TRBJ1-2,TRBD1,CAISESTGEGYGYTF,TGTGCCATCAGTGAGTCAACAGGGGAAGGCTATGGCTACACCTTC
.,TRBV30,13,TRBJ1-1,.,CAWTRELNTEAFF,TGTGCCTGGACCAGGGAACTGAACACTGAAGCTTTCTTT
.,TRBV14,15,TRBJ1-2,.,CASSPLGRVGYGYTF,TGTGCCAGCAGCCCCTTGGGCAGGGTCGGCTATGGCTACACCTTC
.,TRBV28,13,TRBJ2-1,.,CASSFGAVAQQFF,TGTGCCAGCAGTTTCGGCGCGGTAGCCCAGCAGTTCTTC
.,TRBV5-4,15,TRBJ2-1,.,CASSPSAVAYNEQFF,TGTGCCAGCAGCCCGTCGGCAGTAGCCTACAATGAGCAGTTCTTC
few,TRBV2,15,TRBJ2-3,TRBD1,CASSLDRMTTDTQYF,TGTGCCAGCAGCCTGGACAGGATGACCACAGATACGCAGTATTTT
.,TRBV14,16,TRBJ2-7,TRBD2,CASSQDQRLAAYEQYF,TGTGCCAGCAGCCAAGATCAGCGACTAGCCGCCTACGAGCAGTACTTC
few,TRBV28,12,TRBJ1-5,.,CASISLGQPQHF,TGTGCCAGCATCTCCCTGGGGCAGCCCCAGCATTTT
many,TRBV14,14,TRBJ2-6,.,CASSQEWGANVLTF,TGTGCCAGCAGCCAAGAATGGGGGGCCAACGTCCTGACTTTC
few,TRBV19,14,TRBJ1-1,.,CASSINPVNTEAFF,TGTGCCAGTAGTATCAACCCGGTGAACACTGAAGCTTTCTTT
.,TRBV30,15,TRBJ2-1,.,CAWSPPGADYNEQFF,TGTGCCTGGAGTCCCCCGGGAGCGGACTACAATGAGCAGTTCTTC
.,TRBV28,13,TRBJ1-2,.,CASRDGQNYGYTF,TGTGCCAGCAGGGATGGACAGAACTATGGCTACACCTTC
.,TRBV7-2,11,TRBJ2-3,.,CASSPKDTQYF,TGTGCCAGCAGCCCGAAGGATACGCAGTATTTT